This passage covers 30 T cell receptor beta chains from one sample sequenced in a study of OX40 agonist ivuxolimab in advanced cancers. Only in-frame clones appear in the TCRdb table, and some are missing; sequencing was by immunoSEQ multiplex PCR. The top ten hold around 0.76% of the sample, which has fewer than 90,000 clones, 86% seen once. The sequencing used CD4+ or CD8+ T cells sorted from blood, collected in a trial of the OX40 agonist ivuxolimab. All receptors come from an adult with an advanced solid tumor such as melanoma, head and neck, liver or kidney cancer.

V gene TRBV5-5 combines with J gene TRBJ1-3, with D perhaps matching TRBD1 (5 bases). The CDR3 spans 15 residues. V lost 4 bases, J lost 1 base, and 12 bases lay in between. The V gene's germline CDR1 is SGHKS and CDR2 YYEKEE (reference sequence). CDR3 loop: CASSQLKGSGNTIYF. Here the CDR3 DNA reads TGTGCCAGCAGCCAACTGAAGGGGTCTGGAAACACCATATATTTT. Complete variable domain (other parts from reference TRBV5-5 and TRBJ1-3): DAGVTQSPTHLIKTRGQQVTLRCSPISGHKSVSWYQQVLGQGPQFIFQYYEKEERGRGNFPDRFSARQFPNYSSELNVNALLLGDSALYLCASSQLKGSGNTIYFGEGSWLTVV.

V usage is TRBV19 and J usage is TRBJ1-4; 8 nucleotides line up with TRBD1. Trimming at V came to 5 bases and at J to 8 bases, leaving 10 bases not matched to a gene. The CDR3 sequence is 15 residues long. Per the germline V gene, CDR1 is LNHDA and CDR2 is SQIVND (reference sequence). CDR3 amino acids: CASSPQQGAREKLFF. The DNA for the CDR3 is TGTGCCAGTAGTCCCCAGCAGGGGGCGCGAGAAAAACTGTTTTTT.

This chain joins TRBV7-9 and TRBJ1-1, with 11 bases aligning to TRBD1. V gave up 5 bases and J gave up 5 bases; unmatched junction bases: 4. This CDR3 has 14 residues. Looked up from germline, CDR1 is SEHNR and CDR2 is FQNEAQ (reference sequence). The CDR3 region has the DNA TGTGCCAGCAGCCCGGGGACAGGGGGGACTGAAGCTTTCTTT. Its translation: CASSPGTGGTEAFF.

The chain recombines TRBV5-1 with TRBJ1-2; possibly TRBD1 for D (5 bases). The CDR3 consists of 13 residues. The germline V gene has CDR1 SGHRS and CDR2 YFSETQ. V lost 4 bases to trimming and J lost 4 bases, with 11 bases between them. In DNA, the CDR3 is TGCGCCAGCAGCCTCTGGGGGGGCTATGGCTACACCTTC. It is translated as CASSLWGGYGYTF.

The chain combines TRBV9 with TRBJ2-5; TRBD2 matches at 11 bases. Germline V gene lookup returns CDR1 SGDLS and CDR2 YYNGEE. The CDR3 spans 15 residues. The ends lost 4 bases at V and 4 bases at J; junction bases unmatched: 6. CDR3 nucleotide sequence: TGTGCCAGCAGCTCCCGACTAGCGGGGAGAGAGACCCAGTACTTC. It yields the protein CASSSRLAGRETQYF.

This clone was seen once. The chain carries TRBV28 and TRBJ2-5; D possibly matches TRBD1 or TRBD2 (5 bases each). Trimming cost V 7 bases and J 5 bases, with 11 bases left between them. The CDR3 length is 12 residues. Germline V gives CDR1 MDHEN, CDR2 SYDVKM. CDR3 protein: CASMGVGETQYF. In DNA, the CDR3 is TGTGCCAGCATGGGGGTAGGGGAGACCCAGTACTTC.

This chain links TRBV4-1 with TRBJ1-5; unclear D gene. The V and J ends lost 0 bases and 6 bases respectively, with 21 bases between them. From germline, CDR1 is MGHRA and CDR2 YSYEKL. This CDR3 contains 18 residues. The CDR3 DNA reads TGCGCCAGCAGCCAAGATCCGGGGAAGGCGGCATTAGGTCAGCCCCAGCATTTT. Its protein is CASSQDPGKAALGQPQHF.

The rearrangement joins TRBV5-4 to TRBJ2-3; 11 bases line up with TRBD2. CDR3 size: 14 residues. J was trimmed by 9 bases and V by 2 bases; bases with no gene match: 5. Germline assignment: CDR1 SGHNT and CDR2 YYREEE (reference sequence). DNA of the CDR3: TGTGCCAGCAGCTTTAGCGGGGGGGCGCGAACGCAGTATTTT. Residues: CASSFSGGARTQYF.

The chain recombines TRBV29-1 with TRBJ1-1; 7 bases align to TRBD1. The CDR3 extends over 12 amino acids. The germline CDR1 and CDR2 sequences are SQVTM and ANQGSEA. J lost 3 bases, V lost 7 bases, and 5 bases had no gene match. The CDR3 DNA is TGCAGCGGTTACAGGGGTGACACTGAAGCTTTCTTT. It codes for CSGYRGDTEAFF.

The chain carries TRBV18 and TRBJ2-7; 7 bases align to TRBD1. CDR3 length: 13 amino acids. V gave up 2 bases and J gave up 4 bases; unmatched junction bases: 2. CDR1 and CDR2 (germline): KGHSH, LQKENI. CDR3: CASSPGTVYEQYF. CDR3 nucleotide sequence: TGTGCCAGCTCACCAGGGACAGTATACGAGCAGTACTTC.

This clone has a single count. Other DNA sequences in this specimen translate into the identical CDR3. V gene TRBV7-2 combines with J gene TRBJ2-7; no clear D gene. Germline V CDR1 and CDR2: SGHTA, FQGNSA. This CDR3 comprises 11 residues. The V gene lost 5 bases and the J gene lost 7 bases, with 9 bases spanning the gap. This CDR3 is CASSLEYEQYF. CDR3 coding DNA: TGTGCCAGCAGCCTAGAGTATGAGCAGTACTTC.

The chain has TRBV29-1 and TRBJ2-3; 7 bases agree with TRBD2. CDR3 size: 14 residues. Germline CDR1 SQVTM, CDR2 ANQGSEA. The trim removed 4 bases at V and 2 bases at J, leaving 6 bases unmatched. The CDR3 protein is CSVGEAGLTDTQYF. The CDR3 nucleotides are TGCAGCGTTGGGGAAGCGGGACTCACAGATACGCAGTATTTT.

V usage is TRBV7-2 and J usage is TRBJ1-6; tentatively, D is TRBD1 (6 bases). The CDR3 contains 17 residues. The ends were cut back, 1 base at V and 10 bases at J, with 20 bases in the middle. Looked up from germline, CDR1 is SGHTA and CDR2 is FQGNSA. The CDR3 reads CASSLDSGGGSGSPLHF. Here the CDR3 DNA reads TGTGCCAGCAGCTTAGATAGCGGGGGCGGCTCGGGGTCACCCCTCCACTTT.

The chain uses TRBV9 and TRBJ2-1, with D perhaps given as TRBD1 or TRBD2 (5 bases each). V lost 1 base and J lost 8, with 13 bases in between. CDR1 is SGDLS, CDR2 YYNGEE, per germline. This CDR3 region has 14 residues. The CDR3 DNA sequence: TGTGCCAGCAGCGTATCCGTAGTGGGGGATGAGCAGTTCTTC. It codes for CASSVSVVGDEQFF.

As DNA, the CDR3 is TGTGCCAGCAGCTTACAGGGGACCTATGGCTACACCTTC. It codes for CASSLQGTYGYTF. The chain employs TRBV6-5 and TRBJ1-2, with 7 nucleotides matching TRBD1. The CDR3 has 13 amino acids. V shed 6 bases and J 4 bases; nucleotides not matched to a gene: 5. Looked up from germline, CDR1 is MNHEY and CDR2 is SVGAGI.

V usage is TRBV9 and J usage is TRBJ2-3, with 10 bases fitting TRBD2. The length of the CDR3 is 16 residues. Germline CDR1 is SGDLS and CDR2 is YYNGEE. The trim removed 3 bases at V and 1 base at J, leaving 5 bases unmatched. The DNA for the CDR3 is TGTGCCAGCAGCGCCCCTAGCGGGGGAGGCACAGATACGCAGTATTTT. Translation: CASSAPSGGGTDTQYF.

This clone turned up a few times. The rearrangement uses TRBV5-5 and TRBJ2-7, with 13 bases matching TRBD2. The junction had 9 bases not matched to a gene; V was cut back by 1 base and J by 5 bases. CDR3 length equals 17 residues. Germline loops: CDR1 SGHKS, CDR2 YYEKEE (reference sequence). CDR3 sequence (DNA): TGTGCCAGCAGCTTGAGGACTAGCGGGAGAACACCCCACGAGCAGTACTTC. This translates into CASSLRTSGRTPHEQYF.

The chain employs TRBV6-5 and TRBJ2-7; D not certain. The CDR3 sequence is 14 residues long. V lost 3 bases and J 2 bases, leaving 11 bases between the germline ends. The germline V gene has CDR1 MNHEY and CDR2 SVGAGI. CDR3 sequence (DNA): TGTGCCAGCAGTTATCAACGGGCCCCCTACGAGCAGTACTTC. Translating gives CASSYQRAPYEQYF.

V and J are TRBV19 and TRBJ1-1; D unresolved. V was shortened by 0 bases and J by 0 bases, with 17 bases between the two germline ends. The germline V gene has CDR1 LNHDA and CDR2 SQIVND (reference sequence). CDR3 length: 18 residues. The CDR3 coding sequence is TGTGCCAGTAGTATAGAATCGGGCAGACCAAAAATGAACACTGAAGCTTTCTTT. Protein sequence: CASSIESGRPKMNTEAFF.

The chain couples TRBV18 to TRBJ1-1, with D maybe TRBD1 (5 bases). Trimming took 2 bases from V and 10 from J, leaving 20 bases between them. The CDR3 contains 15 residues. Germline V CDR1 and CDR2: KGHSH, LQKENI. In DNA, the CDR3 is TGTGCCAGCTCACCAACGACCGGGACGGTATTTTCAGCTTTCTTT. This codes for CASSPTTGTVFSAFF.

The chain uses TRBV27 and TRBJ2-1, with 14 bases aligning to TRBD2. The CDR3 consists of 15 residues. J gave up 7 bases and V 8 bases, and 7 bases lay outside the gene matches. Germline CDR1 and CDR2: MNHEY and SMNVEV (reference sequence). The CDR3 nucleotides read TGTGCCAGCCGCCCGGGACTAGCGGGAGTAAATGAGCAGTTCTTC. It translates to CASRPGLAGVNEQFF.

The chain combines TRBV7-2 with TRBJ2-1; unclear D gene. Trimming took 1 base from V and 5 from J, leaving 15 bases between them. The germline CDR1 and CDR2 sequences are SGHTA and FQGNSA. The CDR3 contains 16 residues. DNA of the CDR3: TGTGCCAGCAGCTTAGTGGTGGGCACGCGAAACAATGAGCAGTTCTTC. Its translation: CASSLVVGTRNNEQFF.

The chain is built from TRBV29-1 and TRBJ1-1, with D tentatively TRBD1 (5 bases). CDR3 length equals 12 residues. V was shortened by 8 bases and J by 4 bases, with 14 bases between the two germline ends. Germline V gene lookup returns CDR1 SQVTM and CDR2 ANQGSEA. The CDR3 nucleotides are TGCAGCTACGGGGGGATGGGCACTGAAGCTTTCTTT. This gives the protein CSYGGMGTEAFF.

The V call is TRBV30, the J call TRBJ1-2, with a possible D match to TRBD1 (5 bases). The CDR3 loop spans 12 amino acids. Trimming pared 1 base from V and 5 bases from J, leaving 8 bases between. CDR1 and CDR2 (germline): GTSNPN, SVGIG (reference sequence). The CDR3 spells CAWSAQGYGYTF. CDR3 nucleotides: TGTGCCTGGAGTGCCCAGGGTTATGGCTACACCTTC.

The rearrangement links TRBV4-2 to TRBJ2-1; 11 bases are shared with TRBD2. This CDR3 has 18 residues. V was pared by 3 bases and J by 3 bases, with 10 bases of the junction left unmatched. Germline V gene data show CDR1 as LGHNA and CDR2 as YNFKEQ. DNA for the CDR3: TGTGCCAGCAGCCAGAATCTACCGGGACTAGCGGACTACAATGAGCAGTTCTTC. This codes for CASSQNLPGLADYNEQFF.

The CDR3 here is CASSLGQGFNEQYF. CDR3 nucleotide sequence: TGCGCCAGCAGCTTGGGACAGGGTTTCAACGAGCAGTACTTC. The J gene is TRBJ2-7, the V gene TRBV5-1; 7 bases match TRBD1. Trimming cost V 0 bases and J 5 bases; bases outside gene matches: 5. Germline CDR1 is SGHRS and CDR2 is YFSETQ. This CDR3 is 14 amino acids long.

The V call is TRBV28, the J call TRBJ2-1, with 11 bases lining up with TRBD2. The CDR3 totals 14 residues. Per germline, CDR1 MDHEN and CDR2 SYDVKM. After removal of 8 bases from V and 1 base from J, the junction contained 1 base not matched to a gene. The CDR3 is CASLAGGSYNEQFF. The CDR3 bases are TGTGCCAGCCTAGCGGGGGGTTCCTACAATGAGCAGTTCTTC.

The chain recombines TRBV4-2 with TRBJ2-3, with D maybe TRBD1 (5 bases). Trimming stripped 0 bases from V and 6 bases from J, with 10 bases between. The CDR3 sequence is 14 residues long. Germline CDR1 is LGHNA and CDR2 is YNFKEQ. The CDR3 nucleotides read TGTGCCAGCAGCCAAGATGGGCCAGGGGATACGCAGTATTTT. Protein: CASSQDGPGDTQYF.

The chain recombines TRBV18 with TRBJ1-1; 8 bases align to TRBD1. This CDR3 is built from 14 residues. From germline, CDR1 is KGHSH and CDR2 LQKENI. With V trimmed by 5 bases and J by 3 bases, 5 bases remained unmatched. The CDR3 region has the DNA TGTGCCAGCTCAACGACAGGGGCGGACACTGAAGCTTTCTTT. This translates into CASSTTGADTEAFF.

The V and J genes are TRBV6-1 and TRBJ2-2, with TRBD2 matching 7 bases. The V and J ends lost 4 bases and 4 bases, in that order; junction bases with no gene match: 9. The length of the CDR3 is 16 residues. CDR1 MNHNS and CDR2 SASEGT come from the germline V gene. In nucleotides, the CDR3 is TGTGCCAGCAGTGCGTTGGGAGGGGAGAGCACCGGGGAGCTGTTTTTT. Its translation: CASSALGGESTGELFF.